Presented here are 13 T cell receptor beta chains from one specimen sequenced in a study of blood T cell repertoires in COVID-19. Generated by immunoSEQ multiplex PCR, the TCRdb table keeps only in-frame clones and is missing some. This table holds over 200,000 clones, around 80% found once. Sequenced: PBMCs or T cells enriched from blood (not recorded which). These TCRs come from a man between 40 and 49 years old who had recovered from COVID-19.

The chain employs TRBV7-8 and TRBJ1-3; tentatively, D is TRBD1 (6 bases). CDR1 SGHVS and CDR2 FQNEAQ come from the germline V gene. V lost 5 bases, J lost 4 bases, and 15 bases lay in between. CDR3 size: 15 residues. Written as DNA, the CDR3 is TGTGCCAGCAGCCTGAACAGGGCAAGCGGAAACACCATATATTTT. It yields the protein CASSLNRASGNTIYF. The variable domain in full, completed from reference TRBV7-8 and TRBJ1-3, reads GAGVSQSPRYKVAKRGQDVALRCDPISGHVSLFWYQQALGQGPEFLTYFQNEAQLDKSGLPSDRFFAERPEGSVSTLKIQRTQQEDSAVYLCASSLNRASGNTIYFGEGSWLTVV.

The V call is TRBV7-9, the J call TRBJ2-7; weak D call: TRBD2 (5 bases). The V end was cut by 5 bases, the J end by 5 bases, with 16 bases between. The CDR3 has 14 residues. The V gene's germline CDR1 is SEHNR and CDR2 FQNEAQ (reference sequence). CDR3 in amino acids: CASSRGNSKDEQYF. For the CDR3, the DNA is TGTGCCAGCAGCCGAGGGAACAGTAAAGACGAGCAGTACTTC.

The CDR3 protein is CASRQKNRADQPQHF. The CDR3 nucleotides read TGCGCCAGCAGACAAAAAAACAGGGCCGATCAGCCCCAGCATTTT. This chain links TRBV10-2 with TRBJ1-5; possible D gene TRBD1, 6 bases. V shed 6 bases and J shed 5 bases, with 17 bases lying between them. The germline CDR1 and CDR2 sequences are WSHSY and SAAADI. The CDR3 has 15 residues.

The chain links TRBV28 to TRBJ1-2; D gene uncertain. The CDR3 has 11 residues. Germline CDR1 is MDHEN and CDR2 is SYDVKM. Trimming removed 11 bases at V and 7 bases at J, with 14 bases between. This CDR3 reads CAVGREGGYTF. In nucleotides, the CDR3 is TGTGCCGTGGGGAGGGAAGGTGGCTACACCTTC.

The rearrangement joins TRBV7-2 to TRBJ1-2; D is undetermined. The V gene lost 5 bases and the J gene lost 8 bases, with 30 bases spanning the gap. The CDR3 runs to 18 residues. Per the germline V gene, CDR1 is SGHTA and CDR2 is FQGNSA. The CDR3 region is CASSLGGSSPRGSGGYTF. CDR3 bases: TGTGCCAGCAGCCTAGGAGGGAGCAGCCCCCGCGGCTCTGGAGGCTACACCTTC.

The chain employs TRBV4-2 and TRBJ2-2, with 8 bases fitting TRBD1. The germline gives CDR1 LGHNA, CDR2 YNFKEQ. V lost 1 base, J lost 3 bases, and 4 bases stayed unmatched. The CDR3 loop spans 16 amino acids. The DNA for the CDR3 is TGTGCCAGCAGCCAAGTCCAGGGGGCAGACACCGGGGAGCTGTTTTTT. Translation gives CASSQVQGADTGELFF.

The rearrangement uses TRBV11-3 and TRBJ2-1, with a possible D match to TRBD1 (5 bases). CDR3 length: 15 residues. Germline V gene sequence: CDR1 SGHNT, CDR2 YENEEA. Trimming left V 5 bases short and J 4 bases short, with 15 bases between. In DNA, the CDR3 is TGTGCCAGCAGCCGTTTTTTTGACAGATACAATGAGCAGTTCTTC. This gives the protein CASSRFFDRYNEQFF.

This clone was observed once. V and J are TRBV27 and TRBJ2-1; TRBD1 matches at 10 bases. With V trimmed by 11 bases and J by 0 bases, 19 bases remained unmatched. Looked up from germline, CDR1 is MNHEY and CDR2 is SMNVEV (reference sequence). CDR3 length: 19 residues. The CDR3 sequence: CAFDPPGQGLTSSYNEQFF. In nucleotides, the CDR3 is TGTGCCTTCGATCCTCCGGGACAGGGGCTAACGAGCTCCTACAATGAGCAGTTCTTC.

Only a few counts were recorded for this clone. V is TRBV9 and J is TRBJ1-1; possible D gene TRBD1, 5 bases. The CDR3 is made up of 14 amino acids. V lost 2 bases and J lost 4, with 12 bases in between. CDR1 and CDR2 from the germline V gene are SGDLS and YYNGEE. This chain's CDR3 is CASSVDIFGTEAFF. The CDR3 region has the DNA TGTGCCAGCAGCGTGGACATCTTCGGCACTGAAGCTTTCTTT.

The chain carries TRBV12-3 or TRBV12-4 and TRBJ1-1; D gene ambiguous. The CDR3 length is 13 residues. V lost 0 bases and J lost 6, with 8 bases in between. CDR3 DNA: TGTGCCAGCAGTTTAGCATCAGTCGCTGAAGCTTTCTTT. Amino acids: CASSLASVAEAFF.

This clone has more than one count but fewer than ten. The chain joins TRBV12-1 to TRBJ2-3; the D call TRBD2 from the table was never checked on the DNA. TRBV12-1 has pseudogene status. The CDR3 sequence is 15 residues long. The CDR3 DNA sequence: TGTGCCAGCAGCCCGGGACTAGCGGGGGCAGATACGCAGTATTTT. The encoded protein is CASSPGLAGADTQYF.

This chain joins TRBV25-1 and TRBJ1-1; 9 nucleotides line up with TRBD1. With 6 bases clipped from V and 5 bases from J, the junction kept 7 bases outside the gene matches. The CDR3 runs 14 residues. Germline CDR1 and CDR2: MGHDK and SYGVNS. Here the CDR3 DNA reads TGTGCCAGCAGATCACAGGGGGCGTGGACTGAAGCTTTCTTT. Its protein product is CASRSQGAWTEAFF.

The rearrangement joins TRBV10-3 to TRBJ2-3, with 9 bases fitting TRBD2. Trimming took 2 bases from V and 12 from J; bases not matched to a gene: 12. This CDR3 contains 15 residues. The germline V gene has CDR1 ENHRY and CDR2 SYGVKD. This CDR3 reads CAISEAPASGNNQYF. The CDR3 DNA reads TGTGCCATCAGTGAGGCCCCAGCTAGCGGGAACAATCAGTATTTT.